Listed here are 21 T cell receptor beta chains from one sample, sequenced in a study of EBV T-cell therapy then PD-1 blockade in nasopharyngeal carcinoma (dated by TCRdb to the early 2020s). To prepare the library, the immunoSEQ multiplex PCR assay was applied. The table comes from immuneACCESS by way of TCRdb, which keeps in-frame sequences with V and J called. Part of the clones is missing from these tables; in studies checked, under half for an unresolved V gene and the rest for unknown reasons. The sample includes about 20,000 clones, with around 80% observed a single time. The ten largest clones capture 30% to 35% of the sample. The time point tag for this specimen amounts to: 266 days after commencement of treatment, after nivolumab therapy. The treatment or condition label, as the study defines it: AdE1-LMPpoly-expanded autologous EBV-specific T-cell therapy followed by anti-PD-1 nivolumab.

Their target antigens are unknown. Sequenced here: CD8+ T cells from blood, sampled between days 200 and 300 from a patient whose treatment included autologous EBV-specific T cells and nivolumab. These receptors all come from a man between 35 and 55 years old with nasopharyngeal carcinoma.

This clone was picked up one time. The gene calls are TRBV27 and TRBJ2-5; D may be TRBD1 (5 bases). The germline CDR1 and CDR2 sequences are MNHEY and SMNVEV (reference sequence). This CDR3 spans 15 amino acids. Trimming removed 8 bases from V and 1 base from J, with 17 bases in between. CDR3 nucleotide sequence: TGTGCCAGCGGTCTTATAGACAGCTTCCAAGAGACCCAGTACTTC. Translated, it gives CASGLIDSFQETQYF.

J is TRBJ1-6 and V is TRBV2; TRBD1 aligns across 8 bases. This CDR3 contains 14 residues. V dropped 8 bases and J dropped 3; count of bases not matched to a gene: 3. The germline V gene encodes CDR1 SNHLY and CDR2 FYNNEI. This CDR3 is CASEGQGYNSPLHF. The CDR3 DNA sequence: TGTGCCAGCGAAGGACAGGGCTATAATTCACCCCTCCACTTT.

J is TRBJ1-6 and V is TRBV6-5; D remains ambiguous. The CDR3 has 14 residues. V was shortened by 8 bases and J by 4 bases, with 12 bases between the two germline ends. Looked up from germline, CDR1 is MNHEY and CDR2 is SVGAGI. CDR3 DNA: TGTGCCAGCGGGAGAGAACTTTATAATTCACCCCTCCACTTT. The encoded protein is CASGRELYNSPLHF.

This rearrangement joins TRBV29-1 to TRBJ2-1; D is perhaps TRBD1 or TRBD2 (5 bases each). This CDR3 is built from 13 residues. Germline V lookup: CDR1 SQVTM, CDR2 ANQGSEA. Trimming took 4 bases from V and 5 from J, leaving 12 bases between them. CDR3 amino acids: CSVGVGDHNEQFF. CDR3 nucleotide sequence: TGCAGCGTTGGCGTCGGGGACCACAATGAGCAGTTCTTC.

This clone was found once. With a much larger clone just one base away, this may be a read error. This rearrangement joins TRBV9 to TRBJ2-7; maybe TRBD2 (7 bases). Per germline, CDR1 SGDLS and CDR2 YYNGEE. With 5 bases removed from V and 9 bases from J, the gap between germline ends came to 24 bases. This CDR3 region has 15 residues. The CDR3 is CASSAWGGPSYRQYF. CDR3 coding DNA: TGTGCCAGCAGTGCGTGGGGGGGGCCCTCGTATAGGCAGTACTTC.

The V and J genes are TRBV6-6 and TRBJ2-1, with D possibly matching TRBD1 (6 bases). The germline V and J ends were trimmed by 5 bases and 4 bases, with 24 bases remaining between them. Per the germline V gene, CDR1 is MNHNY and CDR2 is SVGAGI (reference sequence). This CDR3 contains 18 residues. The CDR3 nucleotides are TGTGCCAGCAGTCCCGGGACAAGGGCGGTAACGGTATACAATGAGCAGTTCTTC. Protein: CASSPGTRAVTVYNEQFF.

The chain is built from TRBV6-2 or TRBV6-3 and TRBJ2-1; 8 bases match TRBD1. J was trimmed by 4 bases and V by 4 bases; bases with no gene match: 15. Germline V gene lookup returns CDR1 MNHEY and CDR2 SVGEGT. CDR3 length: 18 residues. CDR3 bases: TGTGCCAGCAGTTCATCGGACAGGGCCAACCCCCATTACAATGAGCAGTTCTTC. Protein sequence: CASSSSDRANPHYNEQFF.

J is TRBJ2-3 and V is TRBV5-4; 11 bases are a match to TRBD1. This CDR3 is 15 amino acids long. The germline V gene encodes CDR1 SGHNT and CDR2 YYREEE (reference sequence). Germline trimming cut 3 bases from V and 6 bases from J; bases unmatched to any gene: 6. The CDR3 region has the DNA TGTGCCAGCAGCTGGACAGGGGGCGCGGTCGATACGCAGTATTTT. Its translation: CASSWTGGAVDTQYF.

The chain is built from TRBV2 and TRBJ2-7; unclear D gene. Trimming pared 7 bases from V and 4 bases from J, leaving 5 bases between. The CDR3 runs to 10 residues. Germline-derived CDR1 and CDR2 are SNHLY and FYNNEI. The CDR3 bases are TGTGCCAGCAAAGGTTACGAGCAGTACTTC. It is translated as CASKGYEQYF.

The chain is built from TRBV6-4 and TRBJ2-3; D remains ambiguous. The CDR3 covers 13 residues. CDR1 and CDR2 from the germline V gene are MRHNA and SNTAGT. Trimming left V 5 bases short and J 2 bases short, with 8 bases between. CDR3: CASSMKDTDTQYF. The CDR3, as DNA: TGTGCCAGCAGTATGAAGGACACAGATACGCAGTATTTT.

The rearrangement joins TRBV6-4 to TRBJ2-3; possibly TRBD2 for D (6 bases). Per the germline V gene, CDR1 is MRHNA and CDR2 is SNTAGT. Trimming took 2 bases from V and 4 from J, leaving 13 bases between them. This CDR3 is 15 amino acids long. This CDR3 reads CASSDRDGGSDTQYF. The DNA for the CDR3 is TGTGCCAGCAGTGACCGGGACGGGGGTTCAGATACGCAGTATTTT.

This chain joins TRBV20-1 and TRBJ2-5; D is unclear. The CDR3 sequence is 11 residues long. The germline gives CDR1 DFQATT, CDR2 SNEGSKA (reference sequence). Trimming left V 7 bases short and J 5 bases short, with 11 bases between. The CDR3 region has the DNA TGCAGTGAGTGGGCCCTGGAGACCCAGTACTTC. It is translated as CSEWALETQYF.

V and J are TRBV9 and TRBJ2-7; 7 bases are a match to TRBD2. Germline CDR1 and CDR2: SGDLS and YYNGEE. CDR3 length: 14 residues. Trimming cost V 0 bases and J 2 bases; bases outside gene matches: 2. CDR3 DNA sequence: TGTGCCAGCAGCGTAGGGCGGGGGACCTACGAGCAGTACTTC. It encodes CASSVGRGTYEQYF.

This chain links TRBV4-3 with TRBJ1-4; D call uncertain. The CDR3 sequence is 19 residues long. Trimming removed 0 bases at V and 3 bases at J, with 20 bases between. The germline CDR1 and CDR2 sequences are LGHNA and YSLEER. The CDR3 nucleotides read TGCGCCAGCAGCCAAGATCCCCCCGTTCCCGACCTAGCTAATGAAAAACTGTTTTTT. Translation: CASSQDPPVPDLANEKLFF.

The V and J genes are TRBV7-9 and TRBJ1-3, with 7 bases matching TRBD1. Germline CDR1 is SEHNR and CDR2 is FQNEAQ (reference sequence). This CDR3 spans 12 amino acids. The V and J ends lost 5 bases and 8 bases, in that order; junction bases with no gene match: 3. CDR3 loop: CASSSTGDTIYF. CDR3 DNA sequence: TGTGCCAGCAGCAGTACAGGGGACACCATATATTTT.

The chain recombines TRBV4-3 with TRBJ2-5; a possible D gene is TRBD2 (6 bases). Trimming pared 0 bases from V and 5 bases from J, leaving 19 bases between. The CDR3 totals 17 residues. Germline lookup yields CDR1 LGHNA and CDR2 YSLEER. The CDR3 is CASSQDNGTPGRETQYF. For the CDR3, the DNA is TGCGCCAGCAGCCAAGACAACGGGACTCCGGGGAGGGAGACCCAGTACTTC.

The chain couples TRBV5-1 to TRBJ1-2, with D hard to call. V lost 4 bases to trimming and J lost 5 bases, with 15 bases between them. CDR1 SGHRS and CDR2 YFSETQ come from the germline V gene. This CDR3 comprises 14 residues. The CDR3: CASSAEENSYGYTF. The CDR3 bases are TGCGCCAGCAGCGCTGAGGAGAATTCATATGGCTACACCTTC.

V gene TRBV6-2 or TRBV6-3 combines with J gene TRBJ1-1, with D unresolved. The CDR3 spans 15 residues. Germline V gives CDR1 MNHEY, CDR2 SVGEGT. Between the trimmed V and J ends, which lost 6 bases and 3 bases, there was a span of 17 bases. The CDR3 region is CASSPGFSKHTEAFF. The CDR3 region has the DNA TGTGCCAGCAGCCCGGGGTTTAGCAAACACACTGAAGCTTTCTTT.

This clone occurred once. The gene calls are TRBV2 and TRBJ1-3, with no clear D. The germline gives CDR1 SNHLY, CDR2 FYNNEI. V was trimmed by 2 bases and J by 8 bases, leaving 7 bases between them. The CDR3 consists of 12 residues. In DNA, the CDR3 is TGTGCCAGCAGTGAACGGAAAGACACCATATATTTT. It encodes CASSERKDTIYF.

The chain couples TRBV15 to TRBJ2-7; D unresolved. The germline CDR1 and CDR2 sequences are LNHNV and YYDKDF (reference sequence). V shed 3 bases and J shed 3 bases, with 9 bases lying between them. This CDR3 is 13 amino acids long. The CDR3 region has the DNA TGTGCCACCAGCAGCGGCCTGGGCTACGAGCAGTACTTC. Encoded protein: CATSSGLGYEQYF. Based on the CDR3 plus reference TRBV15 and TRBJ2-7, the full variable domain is DAMVIQNPRYQVTQFGKPVTLSCSQTLNHNVMYWYQQKSSQAPKLLFHYYDKDFNNEADTPDNFQSRRPNTSFCFLDIRSPGLGDTAMYLCATSSGLGYEQYFGPGTRLTVT.

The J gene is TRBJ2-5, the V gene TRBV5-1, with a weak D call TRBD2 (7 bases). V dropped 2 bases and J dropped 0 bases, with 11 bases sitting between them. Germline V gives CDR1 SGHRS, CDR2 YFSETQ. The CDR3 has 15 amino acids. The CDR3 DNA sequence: TGCGCCAGCAGCTTTAGGGGGGGGAACCAAGAGACCCAGTACTTC. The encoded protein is CASSFRGGNQETQYF.